There are many counts of the clone carrying this TCR beta chain. Time point meaning: newly diagnosed GD, antithyroid drugs for less than 3 months. Extracted PBMC RNA gave rise to the TCR library. This record comes from a study of regulatory T cells in long-lasting Graves disease. Construction of TCR beta libraries relied on iRepertoire HTBI primers and on Arm-PCR targeting CDR3 regions. TCRdb fed the multiplex PCR reads into MiXCR, producing one record per CDR3 protein. Among under 800,000 distinct CDR3 sequences listed, roughly 15% were seen once. The germline V gene encodes CDR1 SGHTA and CDR2 FQGTGA. V was pared by 3 bases and J by 6 bases, with 8 bases of the junction left unmatched. The CDR3 is made up of 16 amino acids. These data were likewise used in another study, on T cells in Graves' hyperthyroidism and ophthalmopathy.

This TCR came from a woman in her 30s with Graves disease. Sequences were derived from peripheral blood mononuclear cells (PBMCs), sampled at new diagnosis, from a patient treated with antithyroid drugs. J is TRBJ2-2 and V is TRBV7-3; TRBD1 matches 9 bases. CDR3 in amino acids: CASSFAGTGYPGELFF. DNA for the CDR3: TGTGCCAGCAGCTTCGCCGGGACAGGGTATCCCGGGGAGCTGTTTTTT.